The 23 T cell receptor beta chains given below trace back to one sample, sequenced in a study of blood T cell repertoires in COVID-19. TCRdb's table, derived via immunoSEQ multiplex PCR, lists solely in-frame clones and lacks some. The sample lists about 80,000 clones, roughly 90% seen once, with around 4% in the top ten. The specimen sequenced was peripheral blood. These TCRs come from an elderly woman with active or convalescent COVID-19.

The rearrangement joins TRBV6-5 to TRBJ1-1; D call uncertain. V was pared by 4 bases and J by 0 bases, with 9 bases between. The CDR3 contains 14 residues. CDR1 MNHEY and CDR2 SVGAGI come from the germline V gene. CDR3 amino acids: CASSLGGLNTEAFF. Written as DNA, the CDR3 is TGTGCCAGCAGTTTAGGCGGCTTGAACACTGAAGCTTTCTTT.

This rearrangement joins TRBV20-1 to TRBJ2-3, with D uncertain. Germline lookup yields CDR1 DFQATT and CDR2 SNEGSKA (reference sequence). V shed 1 base and J shed 8 bases, with 7 bases lying between them. The CDR3 totals 11 residues. The CDR3, as DNA: TGCAGTGCTAGAGCTACGGGTACGCAGTATTTT. Protein sequence: CSARATGTQYF.

The V call is TRBV7-8, the J call TRBJ2-3; maybe TRBD2 (5 bases). This CDR3 is built from 13 residues. The V gene lost 5 bases and the J gene lost 2 bases, with 8 bases spanning the gap. Germline CDR1 reads SGHVS; CDR2 reads FQNEAQ. The CDR3 sequence is CASSRLYTDTQYF. The CDR3 DNA reads as TGTGCCAGCAGCAGACTATACACAGATACGCAGTATTTT.

The chain employs TRBV5-1 and TRBJ2-7, with D tentatively TRBD2 (6 bases). V was cut by 5 bases and J by 6 bases, with 18 bases left in between. Germline CDR1 reads SGHRS; CDR2 reads YFSETQ. This CDR3 has 14 residues. The CDR3 nucleotides are TGCGCCAGCAGTCCTCGAGGGACTGTTCGCGAGCAGTACTTC. It is translated as CASSPRGTVREQYF.

The CDR3 protein is CASSNRDRGYVDEQFF. The DNA for the CDR3 is TGTGCCAGCAGTAACCGGGACAGGGGCTATGTGGATGAGCAGTTCTTC. The J gene is TRBJ2-1, the V gene TRBV28, with 10 nucleotides matching TRBD1. The V gene's germline CDR1 is MDHEN and CDR2 SYDVKM. With V trimmed by 5 bases and J by 8 bases, 12 bases remained unmatched. This CDR3 spans 16 amino acids.

This rearrangement joins TRBV10-1 to TRBJ2-2; possible D gene TRBD2, 5 bases. The germline gives CDR1 WNHNN, CDR2 SYGVQD (reference sequence). CDR3 length equals 14 residues. V was cut by 3 bases and J by 5 bases, with 10 bases left in between. This CDR3 reads CASSDLGSTGELFF. In DNA, the CDR3 is TGCGCCAGCAGTGACCTGGGGAGTACCGGGGAGCTGTTTTTT.

V is TRBV30 and J is TRBJ2-1; D is perhaps TRBD2 (5 bases). Trimming took off 2 bases at V and 0 bases at J, with 11 bases between the two ends. CDR1 is GTSNPN, CDR2 SVGIG, per germline (reference sequence). The CDR3 has 15 residues. The CDR3 loop is CAWSRGLSSYNEQFF. The CDR3 DNA follows: TGTGCCTGGAGTCGAGGGCTCAGCTCCTACAATGAGCAGTTCTTC.

The chain joins TRBV2 to TRBJ2-2; D is perhaps TRBD2 (6 bases). V lost 6 bases and J 4 bases, leaving 12 bases between the germline ends. Germline V lookup: CDR1 SNHLY, CDR2 FYNNEI. The CDR3 has 14 residues. The CDR3 here is CASSVGLSTGELFF. In nucleotides, the CDR3 is TGTGCCAGCAGCGTGGGACTGAGCACCGGGGAGCTGTTTTTT.

The chain joins TRBV27 to TRBJ2-7; the D gene is possibly TRBD1 (6 bases). Germline V lookup: CDR1 MNHEY, CDR2 SMNVEV (reference sequence). Trimming removed 6 bases from V and 3 bases from J, with 12 bases in between. The CDR3 covers 13 residues. The CDR3 loop is CASSLEGGYEQYF. DNA of the CDR3: TGTGCCAGCAGCTTAGAAGGGGGCTACGAGCAGTACTTC.

This clone was detected once. The chain carries TRBV7-6 and TRBJ2-5; 8 bases align to TRBD2. The germline CDR1 and CDR2 sequences are SGHVS and FNYEAQ. The junction had 9 bases not matched to a gene; V was cut back by 5 bases and J by 1 base. CDR3 length: 16 amino acids. The CDR3, as DNA: TGTGCCAGCAGCCCCCGAGCGGGAGTCCCCCAAGAGACCCAGTACTTC. This sequence encodes CASSPRAGVPQETQYF.

The rearrangement links TRBV28 to TRBJ2-7, with 9 bases fitting TRBD1. With V trimmed by 7 bases and J by 4 bases, 8 bases remained unmatched. CDR1 and CDR2 (germline): MDHEN, SYDVKM. This CDR3 region has 14 residues. The CDR3 spells CASTPGTGKYEQYF. The CDR3 DNA sequence: TGTGCCAGCACCCCCGGGACAGGGAAGTACGAGCAGTACTTC.

J is TRBJ2-7 and V is TRBV14; a possible D gene is TRBD1 (6 bases). The CDR3 has 13 residues. Trimming stripped 7 bases from V and 1 base from J, with 11 bases between. Germline V gene sequence: CDR1 SGHDN, CDR2 FVKESK. The CDR3: CASNLQGSYEQYF. In DNA, the CDR3 is TGTGCCAGCAACCTACAGGGATCCTACGAGCAGTACTTC.

This rearrangement joins TRBV7-2 to TRBJ2-7; tentatively, D is TRBD2 (6 bases). The CDR3 totals 15 residues. V was pared by 5 bases and J by 1 base, with 15 bases between. Germline loops: CDR1 SGHTA, CDR2 FQGNSA. The CDR3 is CASSPSRDLSYEQYF. In DNA form, the CDR3 reads TGTGCCAGCAGCCCATCCCGGGACTTATCCTACGAGCAGTACTTC.

Note on this clone: Within the sample, other DNA sequences also encode this same CDR3. This chain connects TRBV20-1 to TRBJ1-5, with D tentatively TRBD1 (5 bases). V was clipped by 3 bases and J by 1 base, with 7 bases between them. The CDR3 runs to 13 residues. Germline CDR1 DFQATT, CDR2 SNEGSKA (reference sequence). The CDR3 nucleotides read TGCAGTGCTAGTTCAGGGAGCAATCAGCCCCAGCATTTT. Amino acids: CSASSGSNQPQHF.

The chain is built from TRBV28 and TRBJ2-7; D possibly corresponds to TRBD2 (6 bases). Germline V gene lookup returns CDR1 MDHEN and CDR2 SYDVKM. V lost 6 bases, J lost 2 bases, and 14 bases lay in between. The CDR3 covers 14 residues. CDR3 protein: CASRGGVAPYEQYF. CDR3 coding DNA: TGTGCCAGCAGGGGGGGAGTCGCCCCCTACGAGCAGTACTTC.

This chain connects TRBV7-9 to TRBJ1-4; no definite D call. The CDR3 covers 13 residues. Trimming left V 3 bases short and J 5 bases short, with 7 bases between. CDR1 is SEHNR and CDR2 is FQNEAQ in the germline V gene (reference sequence). CDR3 DNA: TGTGCCAGCAGCTTCCGGAGGAATGAAAAACTGTTTTTT. Residues: CASSFRRNEKLFF.

V and J are TRBV5-6 and TRBJ2-1; 10 bases are a match to TRBD1. After removal of 3 bases from V and 2 bases from J, the junction contained 14 bases not matched to a gene. Germline CDR1 is SGHDT and CDR2 is YYEEEE. This CDR3 is 19 amino acids long. The CDR3 coding sequence is TGTGCCAGCAGCTCCCCTCACAAGGGACAGGGGCCCCCCTACAATGAGCAGTTCTTC. It translates to CASSSPHKGQGPPYNEQFF.

The chain joins TRBV19 to TRBJ2-2; 11 bases agree with TRBD2. The junction had 4 bases not matched to a gene; V was cut back by 5 bases and J by 5 bases. The CDR3 runs 15 residues. Germline V gives CDR1 LNHDA, CDR2 SQIVND (reference sequence). The CDR3: CASSSSGRRTGELFF. CDR3 coding DNA: TGTGCCAGTAGTTCTAGCGGGAGGCGGACCGGGGAGCTGTTTTTT.

V usage is TRBV18 and J usage is TRBJ2-3; D is perhaps TRBD2 (6 bases). The germline V gene encodes CDR1 KGHSH and CDR2 LQKENI. Trimming took off 4 bases at V and 5 bases at J, with 22 bases between the two ends. The CDR3 is made up of 17 amino acids. The CDR3 loop reads CASSQMGSGASQDTQYF. Written as DNA, the CDR3 is TGTGCCAGCTCACAGATGGGTAGCGGAGCTTCACAAGATACGCAGTATTTT.

The V call is TRBV28, the J call TRBJ2-7; D call uncertain. The V end was cut by 6 bases, the J end by 6 bases, with 9 bases between. This CDR3 has 11 amino acids. Germline values: CDR1 MDHEN, CDR2 SYDVKM. CDR3 sequence reads: CASSHSSEQYF. CDR3 sequence (DNA): TGTGCCAGCAGCCACAGCAGCGAGCAGTACTTC. Full variable domain (rest looked up from reference TRBV28 and TRBJ2-7): DVKVTQSSRYLVKRTGEKVFLECVQDMDHENMFWYRQDPGLGLRLIYFSYDVKMKEKGDIPEGYSVSREKKERFSLILESASTNQTSMYLCASSHSSEQYFGPGTRLTVT.

The rearrangement links TRBV2 to TRBJ2-7, with 10 bases that match TRBD2. The CDR3 sequence is 16 residues long. Germline CDR1 and CDR2: SNHLY and FYNNEI. J lost 0 bases, V lost 7 bases, and 9 bases had no gene match. The CDR3 protein is CASTKGLAAPSYEQYF. CDR3 DNA: TGTGCCAGCACCAAAGGACTAGCGGCACCCTCCTACGAGCAGTACTTC.

The V and J genes are TRBV19 and TRBJ2-1; D gene ambiguous. Deletions cut 4 bases from V and 3 bases from J, with 4 bases between. The CDR3 totals 12 residues. Germline V lookup: CDR1 LNHDA, CDR2 SQIVND (reference sequence). The chain's CDR3 is CASSTNYNEQFF. The CDR3 nucleotides are TGTGCCAGTAGTACCAACTACAATGAGCAGTTCTTC.

The CDR3 region is CAWSLWGGDRLEKLFF. In DNA, the CDR3 is TGTGCCTGGAGTTTATGGGGGGGCGATAGGCTGGAAAAACTGTTTTTT. V usage is TRBV30 and J usage is TRBJ1-4, with D possibly being TRBD1 (6 bases). There are 16 residues in the CDR3. Germline V gene lookup returns CDR1 GTSNPN and CDR2 SVGIG (reference sequence). V gave up 2 bases and J gave up 8 bases, with 21 bases separating them.